This record covers a single TCR beta chain. It has no known antigen specificity. No much larger clonotype is one base removed from it; base qualities were not supplied. The sample originates from a study of blood T cell repertoires in COVID-19 (dated by TCRdb to 2020 to 2021). Describing the broader study: Samples covering the acute and convalescent phases of COVID-19 were provided by collaborators in the United States, Italy and Spain. A freely available public database, intended as a resource for researchers studying the immune response to SARS-CoV-2, is where the repertoires were released. Sample metadata almost always included a de-identified subject ID, COVID-19 status, age in years and sex. The prospective study material was composed of cDNA or gDNA derived from T cells, B-cell-depleted T cells, or PBMCs. Subjects who had been exposed to COVID-19, were actively infected with it, or had recovered from it provided the deeply sampled blood TCRbeta repertoires that made up the dataset. Samples came from the ongoing ImmuneRACE study (first 160 participants) plus 1,254 subjects from 6 global collaborators. Where available, HLA class I and class II types were obtained from metadata supplied by the sample provider rather than from assay-based typing.

Results and caveats for the whole study, not just this receptor: The quantity of clinical and demographic metadata differed by source and by participant and was supplied without curation.

Each collaborating institution followed its own protocols to collect whole blood in K2EDTA tubes. For TCRbeta analysis, collaborators shipped samples in one of three forms: frozen whole blood, isolated PBMCs, or DNA extracted from either of those sample types. The CDR3, cysteine through phenylalanine, is 15 amino acids long. This entry keeps only the CDR3 DNA: 45 bases, framed from base 1. The germline ends are 8 bases apart after V is trimmed by 2 bases and J by 0 bases. In the germline V gene, CDR1 corresponds to MNHEY and CDR2 to SVGAGI. TCRbeta CDR3 regions were amplified from genomic DNA using the immunoSEQ Assay, a bias-controlled multiplex PCR. Regarding the original processing steps: Within the assay, amplification of reference gene primers was used to estimate how many nucleated cells each sample contained. To quantify the absolute abundance of each unique TCRbeta CDR3 rearrangement, sequence reads were collapsed and filtered. For each sample, productive Simpson clonality was calculated as the square root of Simpson's diversity index over productive rearrangements. Here the immuneACCESS table is served through TCRdb, limited to in-frame sequences with V and J called. Missing clones are a known gap in these copies; in checked studies unresolved V genes cover under half, and the rest lacks a known reason. That table is the source of V, J and clone size, and D and trimming were worked out from the DNA. For this sample there are approximately 130,000 clones; under 85% appear just once. The ten biggest clones cover about 9.6% of the sample.

The sample taken for sequencing was peripheral blood. The rearrangement combines TRBV6-5 with TRBJ1-3; a weak D assignment points to TRBD1 (5 bases agree). The sequence was obtained from a man in his forties with active or convalescent COVID-19. The DNA sequence follows: TGTGCCAGCAGTTACAACAGGTACTCTGGAAACACCATATATTTT. This codes for CASSYNRYSGNTIYF.